The sequence of this TCR beta chain was determined in a study of blood T cell repertoires in COVID-19. For the study at large: From the United States, Italy and Spain came samples of acute and convalescent COVID-19. Nucleic acid was either cDNA or gDNA, and it came from T cells, B-cell-depleted T cells, or PBMCs.

The CDR3 has 13 residues. Germline values: CDR1 LGHDT, CDR2 YNNKEL (reference sequence). Trimming left V 0 bases short and J 7 bases short, with 4 bases between. In the original processing: Quantification of nucleated cells was approximated via reference gene primer amplification. The data were produced by immunoSEQ multiplex PCR, yet TCRdb's version contains in-frame clones alone and is incomplete. The D gene and trimming were derived from the DNA, and the V and J assignments and clone size from that table. Counted here are roughly 170,000 clones, 85% to 90% occurring once; the ten biggest clones make up less than 25%.

The chain is built from TRBV3-1 (or the pseudogene TRBV3-2) and TRBJ1-6; the D is unclear. This receptor was obtained from a man between 65 and 80 years old with active or convalescent COVID-19. Sequencing input: peripheral blood. CDR3 sequence: CASSQDLNSPLHF. The CDR3 DNA reads as TGTGCCAGCAGCCAAGATCTAAATTCACCCCTCCACTTT.